These 23 T cell receptor beta chains were all obtained from the same sample, sequenced in a study of control samples from healthy donors and cancer patients (dated by TCRdb to 2020 to 2022). Preparation of the library involved the immunoSEQ multiplex PCR assay. This immuneACCESS table, as held by TCRdb, lists in-frame sequences with V and J called but not all clones. Of the missing ones, under half trace to an unresolved V gene in checked studies; the others have no known cause. For this sample there are 100,000 to 150,000 clones; just under 90% appear just once. 6.5% to 9.5% of the sample goes to the ten largest clones. The sample consisted of PBMCs. The receptors stem from a man aged 45-65 years with head and neck cancer.

The rearrangement joins TRBV2 to TRBJ1-6, with a possible D match to TRBD1 (5 bases). Per germline, CDR1 SNHLY and CDR2 FYNNEI. V gave up 3 bases and J gave up 14 bases, with 20 bases separating them. There are 15 residues in the CDR3. The CDR3 DNA follows: TGTGCCAGCAGTGACGACGGGACCCAGGGTTGGGCCCTCCACTTT. Translation gives CASSDDGTQGWALHF. Filled out from reference TRBV2 and TRBJ1-6, the complete variable domain reads EPEVTQTPSHQVTQMGQEVILRCVPISNHLYFYWYRQILGQKVEFLVSFYNNEISEKSEIFDDQFSVERPDGSNFTLKIRSTKLEDSAMYFCASSDDGTQGWALHFGNGTRLTVT.

The rearrangement links TRBV18 to TRBJ2-7; 11 positions match TRBD2. The ends lost 6 bases at V and 6 bases at J; junction bases unmatched: 19. The CDR3 contains 18 residues. Germline V gene lookup returns CDR1 KGHSH and CDR2 LQKENI. CDR3 in amino acids: CASSRLAGGPAGDVEQYF. In DNA, the CDR3 is TGTGCCAGCTCGCGGCTAGCGGGAGGCCCTGCCGGGGATGTCGAGCAGTACTTC.

This clone was counted a single time. This rearrangement joins TRBV19 to TRBJ2-3; D is uncertain. The CDR3 runs 13 residues. Trimming shortened V by 4 bases and J by 0 bases, and 5 bases separated the two germline ends. Germline CDR1 reads LNHDA; CDR2 reads SQIVND (reference sequence). CDR3 in amino acids: CASSTVSTDTQYF. The CDR3 DNA reads TGTGCCAGTAGTACAGTGAGCACAGATACGCAGTATTTT. Drawing the rest from reference TRBV19 and TRBJ2-3, the complete variable domain is DGGITQSPKYLFRKEGQNVTLSCEQNLNHDAMYWYRQDPGQGLRLIYYSQIVNDFQKGDIAEGYSVSREKKESFPLTVTSAQKNPTAFYLCASSTVSTDTQYFGPGTRLTVL.

This chain joins TRBV5-8 and TRBJ2-7; the D is unclear. The CDR3 extends over 13 amino acids. The V gene lost 2 bases and the J gene lost 0 bases, with 6 bases spanning the gap. Germline V gene lookup returns CDR1 SGHTS and CDR2 YDEGEE. The CDR3 nucleotides read TGTGCCAGCAGCTTTTTCCTCTCCTACGAGCAGTACTTC. Translation gives CASSFFLSYEQYF.

The rearrangement links TRBV4-2 to TRBJ2-5, with TRBD2 matching 8 bases. The CDR3 has 16 amino acids. Trimming took 1 base from V and 7 from J; bases not matched to a gene: 11. Looked up from germline, CDR1 is LGHNA and CDR2 is YNFKEQ. CDR3: CASSQVGAGEGVTQYF. CDR3 DNA sequence: TGTGCCAGCAGCCAAGTAGGAGCGGGAGAGGGTGTGACCCAGTACTTC.

J is TRBJ1-1 and V is TRBV27; 7 bases line up with TRBD1. The CDR3 consists of 14 residues. With 8 bases clipped from V and 1 base from J, the junction kept 7 bases outside the gene matches. Germline assignment: CDR1 MNHEY and CDR2 SMNVEV (reference sequence). The CDR3 DNA reads TGTGCCAGCGGAAGGACAGGCAAGAACACTGAAGCTTTCTTT. This sequence encodes CASGRTGKNTEAFF.

V usage is TRBV30 and J usage is TRBJ2-3; tentatively, D is TRBD1 (5 bases). The ends were cut back, 0 bases at V and 7 bases at J, with 14 bases in the middle. The germline CDR1 and CDR2 sequences are GTSNPN and SVGIG (reference sequence). The CDR3 spans 14 residues. CDR3 sequence reads: CAWSVGGARHTQYF. The CDR3 DNA reads TGTGCCTGGAGTGTAGGTGGGGCTCGTCATACGCAGTATTTT.

This sequence joins TRBV28 and TRBJ1-4; D not resolved. The CDR3 consists of 14 residues. The V end lost 3 bases, the J end lost 8 bases, and 13 bases lay between the germline ends. Germline values: CDR1 MDHEN, CDR2 SYDVKM. CDR3 DNA: TGTGCCAGCAGTTTCCCCGGTACTGGGGAAAAACTGTTTTTT. It is translated as CASSFPGTGEKLFF. The whole variable domain, remainder taken from reference TRBV28 and TRBJ1-4, is DVKVTQSSRYLVKRTGEKVFLECVQDMDHENMFWYRQDPGLGLRLIYFSYDVKMKEKGDIPEGYSVSREKKERFSLILESASTNQTSMYLCASSFPGTGEKLFFGSGTQLSVL.

The rearrangement links TRBV4-1 to TRBJ1-5; 10 bases map to TRBD1. In germline, CDR1 is MGHRA, CDR2 YSYEKL. The CDR3 is 16 amino acids. J gave up 4 bases and V 2 bases, and 5 bases lay outside the gene matches. For the CDR3, the DNA is TGCGCCAGCAGCCAACCCGACAGGGGGCTTAATCAGCCCCAGCATTTT. Translated: CASSQPDRGLNQPQHF.

The V gene is TRBV7-3, the J gene TRBJ2-1; TRBD1 aligns across 9 bases. CDR1 SGHTA and CDR2 FQGTGA come from the germline V gene. This CDR3 region has 14 residues. V shed 5 bases and J 6 bases; nucleotides not matched to a gene: 5. In DNA form, the CDR3 reads TGTGCCAGCAGCCGAGGGACAGGGTTCAATGAGCAGTTCTTC. It translates to CASSRGTGFNEQFF.

This clone showed up just a few times. J is TRBJ1-1 and V is TRBV6-5; 8 bases map to TRBD1. V lost 4 bases, J lost 3 bases, and 1 base stayed unmatched. CDR1 is MNHEY and CDR2 is SVGAGI in the germline V gene. The CDR3 consists of 13 residues. The CDR3: CASSLQGDTEAFF. DNA for the CDR3: TGTGCCAGCAGTTTACAGGGGGACACTGAAGCTTTCTTT.

V is TRBV3-1 (or the pseudogene TRBV3-2) and J is TRBJ1-1; 7 bases are shared with TRBD1. The junction had 6 bases not matched to a gene; V was cut back by 4 bases and J by 4 bases. Germline V gene lookup returns CDR1 LGHDT and CDR2 YNNKEL (reference sequence). There are 14 residues in the CDR3. This CDR3 reads CASSPQGGSTEAFF. CDR3 sequence (DNA): TGTGCCAGCAGCCCGCAGGGGGGGAGCACTGAAGCTTTCTTT.

This chain connects TRBV18 to TRBJ1-2; 9 positions agree with TRBD1. There are 15 residues in the CDR3. CDR1 and CDR2 from the germline V gene are KGHSH and LQKENI. With 3 bases clipped from V and 5 bases from J, the junction kept 7 bases outside the gene matches. CDR3 loop: CASSPSVGTGYGYTF. The CDR3 DNA reads TGTGCCAGCTCACCTTCGGTGGGGACAGGGTATGGCTACACCTTC.

The sample holds one count of this clone. This rearrangement joins TRBV9 to TRBJ2-3, with 9 bases that match TRBD1. This CDR3 comprises 15 residues. The trim removed 4 bases at V and 6 bases at J, leaving 9 bases unmatched. Germline V CDR1 and CDR2: SGDLS, YYNGEE. Written as DNA, the CDR3 is TGTGCCAGCAGCCCCCAAGGGACAGGGTATGATACGCAGTATTTT. Translating gives CASSPQGTGYDTQYF.

CDR3: CASSQGDVADTQYF. The CDR3 bases are TGTGCCAGCAGCCAGGGAGACGTCGCAGATACGCAGTATTTT. This rearrangement joins TRBV3-1 (or the pseudogene TRBV3-2) to TRBJ2-3; D may be TRBD2 (5 bases). Germline V CDR1 and CDR2: LGHDT, YNNKEL (reference sequence). The CDR3 loop spans 14 amino acids. Trimming cost V 3 bases and J 4 bases, with 11 bases left between them.

V and J are TRBV3-1 (or the pseudogene TRBV3-2) and TRBJ2-7; D gene uncertain. V lost 0 bases, J lost 0 bases, and 6 bases lay in between. Germline V gene data show CDR1 as LGHDT and CDR2 as YNNKEL (reference sequence). The CDR3 loop spans 14 amino acids. CDR3: CASSQDLNSYEQYF. The CDR3 nucleotides are TGTGCCAGCAGCCAAGACCTTAACTCCTACGAGCAGTACTTC.

The chain has TRBV6-5 and TRBJ1-2; the D gene is possibly TRBD1 (6 bases). V was clipped by 6 bases and J by 5 bases, with 13 bases between them. Germline assignment: CDR1 MNHEY and CDR2 SVGAGI. The CDR3 runs 13 residues. The CDR3 loop reads CASRQGLPYGYTF. As DNA, the CDR3 is TGTGCCAGCAGACAGGGACTGCCTTATGGCTACACCTTC.

The rearrangement uses TRBV5-1 and TRBJ1-4, with 12 bases identical to TRBD1. V lost 4 bases and J lost 3; bases outside the gene matches: 7. This CDR3 region has 17 residues. Looked up from germline, CDR1 is SGHRS and CDR2 is YFSETQ. CDR3 DNA sequence: TGCGCCAGCAGCCCCGGGACAGGGGGCGCGGCTAATGAAAAACTGTTTTTT. Its protein product is CASSPGTGGAANEKLFF.

The J gene is TRBJ1-2, the V gene TRBV25-1, with 9 bases lining up with TRBD1. The CDR3 is 16 residues long. V gave up 1 base and J gave up 2 bases; unmatched junction bases: 5. Germline V gives CDR1 MGHDK, CDR2 SYGVNS. CDR3 in amino acids: CASSELGTGKNYGYTF. The CDR3, as DNA: TGTGCCAGCAGTGAATTAGGGACAGGGAAGAACTATGGCTACACCTTC.

The rearrangement links TRBV5-1 to TRBJ2-7; D is perhaps TRBD1 (6 bases). Per germline, CDR1 SGHRS and CDR2 YFSETQ. The CDR3 covers 16 residues. The germline V and J ends were trimmed by 4 bases and 1 base, with 18 bases remaining between them. CDR3 bases: TGCGCCAGCAGCCTACTCGGACAGACATTTTCCTACGAGCAGTACTTC. As protein: CASSLLGQTFSYEQYF.

V is TRBV12-3 or TRBV12-4 and J is TRBJ2-1, with TRBD1 as a possible D gene (5 bases). The CDR3 runs to 13 residues. The V end was cut by 5 bases, the J end by 6 bases, with 11 bases between. The CDR3 coding sequence is TGTGCCAGCAGTGGGGCCTGGGGCAATGAGCAGTTCTTC. Protein sequence: CASSGAWGNEQFF.

The rearrangement joins TRBV19 to TRBJ2-3; possible D gene TRBD1, 5 bases. The V end was cut by 8 bases, the J end by 2 bases, with 14 bases between. CDR3 length: 14 residues. Germline CDR1 reads LNHDA; CDR2 reads SQIVND (reference sequence). DNA of the CDR3: TGTGCCAGTGTTGGGGCAGACTTCACAGATACGCAGTATTTT. Protein: CASVGADFTDTQYF. Full variable domain (missing parts from reference TRBV19 and TRBJ2-3): DGGITQSPKYLFRKEGQNVTLSCEQNLNHDAMYWYRQDPGQGLRLIYYSQIVNDFQKGDIAEGYSVSREKKESFPLTVTSAQKNPTAFYLCASVGADFTDTQYFGPGTRLTVL.

V usage is TRBV7-2 and J usage is TRBJ2-1; D gene ambiguous. The CDR3 has 14 residues. Germline V gene sequence: CDR1 SGHTA, CDR2 FQGNSA. V lost 4 bases and J lost 7, with 14 bases in between. This CDR3 reads CASSSTGPLNEQFF. CDR3 DNA: TGTGCCAGCAGCTCCACCGGACCTCTGAATGAGCAGTTCTTC.